One sample yielded the 5 T cell receptor beta chains listed below, sequenced in a study of CD8 T cells in Susac syndrome. Random hexamers were used to reverse transcribe roughly 0.5 to 1 ug of RNA. TCRdb reprocessed the immunoSEQ multiplex PCR reads via MiXCR and lists one record per CDR3 protein. This sample has 180,000 or so distinct CDR3 sequences, with over 85% found just once. The sample consisted of CD4+ T cells from PBMCs. The receptors derive from a human donor in good health.

This sequence joins TRBV15 and TRBJ2-5; D is undetermined. The ends were cut back, 5 bases at V and 6 bases at J, with 10 bases in the middle. Germline loops: CDR1 LNHNV, CDR2 YYDKDF (reference sequence). The CDR3 covers 12 residues. This CDR3 is CATSFNLKTQYF. For the CDR3, the DNA is TGTGCCACCAGCTTCAACCTAAAGACCCAGTACTTC.

The V call is TRBV4-3, the J call TRBJ2-1; no firm D call. Per the germline V gene, CDR1 is LGHNA and CDR2 is YSLEER. The V end was cut by 2 bases, the J end by 12 bases, with 17 bases between. The CDR3 sequence is 14 residues long. CDR3 DNA: TGCGCCAGCAGCCAAAAAGTGAGCACTGCCTCGCAGTTCTTC. Its translation: CASSQKVSTASQFF.

The chain combines TRBV6-2 or TRBV6-3 with TRBJ2-5; TRBD2 agrees at 12 bases. This CDR3 contains 15 residues. Germline CDR1 reads MNHEY; CDR2 reads SVGEGT. V lost 8 bases to trimming and J lost 5 bases; unmatched junction nucleotides: 9. CDR3 bases: TGTGCCAGCGGAGGGACTAGCGGGTTTCGGGAGACCCAGTACTTC. The encoded protein is CASGGTSGFRETQYF.

Here the CDR3 DNA reads TGTGCCAGTAGTATCGGGACAGGGAATGGCTACACCTTC. Protein product: CASSIGTGNGYTF. This chain joins TRBV19 and TRBJ1-2; TRBD1 matches at 9 bases. The V gene end was trimmed by 3 bases and the J gene end by 6 bases; junction bases not matched to a gene: 2. This CDR3 is built from 13 residues. Looked up from germline, CDR1 is LNHDA and CDR2 is SQIVND (reference sequence).

This chain links TRBV20-1 with TRBJ2-5; a weak D match, TRBD1 (5 bases). The CDR3 contains 12 residues. Trimming took off 3 bases at V and 2 bases at J, with 7 bases between the two ends. The germline CDR1 and CDR2 sequences are DFQATT and SNEGSKA (reference sequence). CDR3 sequence reads: CSARTVQETQYF. The CDR3 DNA reads TGCAGTGCTAGGACAGTTCAAGAGACCCAGTACTTC.